These 17 T cell receptor beta chains share one sample of origin, sequenced in a study of a mutant IDH1 vaccine in newly diagnosed glioma. No antigen has been assigned to these receptors. The table came from immunoSEQ multiplex PCR; TCRdb's copy has only in-frame clones and leaves some out. In the table there are some 130,000 clones, around 77% of which are singletons. Time point meaning: week 11, during vaccination. One vaccine dose held 300 ug of mutant IDH1 20-mer peptide and came with topical imiquimod. Sample: PBMCs, taken from a glioma patient whose treatment included an IDH1 peptide vaccine. These receptors were collected from a middle-aged man with glioma.

The chain couples TRBV7-3 to TRBJ2-1, with 12 bases fitting TRBD2. The CDR3 length is 16 residues. J was trimmed by 9 bases and V by 5 bases; bases with no gene match: 11. Germline CDR1 and CDR2: SGHTA and FQGTGA. The CDR3 loop reads CASSPEGASGRAEQFF. The CDR3, as DNA: TGTGCCAGCAGCCCCGAGGGCGCTAGCGGGAGGGCTGAGCAGTTCTTC.

The chain carries TRBV28 and TRBJ2-3; 8 bases line up with TRBD2. The CDR3 length is 17 residues. V shed 6 bases, J shed 1 base, and the junction held 12 bases outside the gene matches. Germline V gene sequence: CDR1 MDHEN, CDR2 SYDVKM. This CDR3 reads CASRTSSGRSGTDTQYF. The DNA of the CDR3 is TGTGCCAGCAGAACCTCTAGCGGGCGTAGTGGCACAGATACGCAGTATTTT.

CDR3 nucleotide sequence: TGTGCCAGCAGTTACTCAGGGGGCAAAACCGGGGAGCTGTTTTTT. This translates into CASSYSGGKTGELFF. The chain recombines TRBV6-5 with TRBJ2-2; 7 nucleotides agree with TRBD1. Germline V gives CDR1 MNHEY, CDR2 SVGAGI. The CDR3 has 15 residues. Trimming removed 0 bases from V and 5 bases from J; junction bases left unmatched: 3.

J is TRBJ1-4 and V is TRBV7-6; D uncertain. Germline CDR1 is SGHVS and CDR2 is FNYEAQ. Trimming stripped 5 bases from V and 2 bases from J, with 15 bases between. There are 16 residues in the CDR3. The CDR3 is CASSRNPGSTNEKLFF. The CDR3 region has the DNA TGTGCCAGCAGCCGAAACCCCGGTTCGACTAATGAAAAACTGTTTTTT.

V and J are TRBV28 and TRBJ1-1, with 9 bases matching TRBD1. Germline-derived CDR1 and CDR2 are MDHEN and SYDVKM. The trim removed 4 bases at V and 2 bases at J, leaving 2 bases unmatched. The CDR3 is 14 amino acids. CDR3 loop: CASSWGQGNTEAFF. CDR3 nucleotide sequence: TGTGCCAGCAGTTGGGGACAGGGCAACACTGAAGCTTTCTTT.

J is TRBJ2-5 and V is TRBV5-1; D may be TRBD1 (6 bases). The CDR3 has 17 amino acids. Germline V CDR1 and CDR2: SGHRS, YFSETQ. The V end lost 3 bases, the J end lost 5 bases, and 23 bases lay between the germline ends. Written as DNA, the CDR3 is TGCGCCAGCAGCTCAAACTTGCCACAGGGCTCAGGGGAGACCCAGTACTTC. It codes for CASSSNLPQGSGETQYF. Full variable domain (missing parts from reference TRBV5-1 and TRBJ2-5): KAGVTQTPRYLIKTRGQQVTLSCSPISGHRSVSWYQQTPGQGLQFLFEYFSETQRNKGNFPGRFSGRQFSNSRSEMNVSTLELGDSALYLCASSSNLPQGSGETQYFGPGTRLLVL.

V gene TRBV2 combines with J gene TRBJ2-7, with 8 bases fitting TRBD2. In germline, CDR1 is SNHLY, CDR2 FYNNEI. Losses at the gene ends were 6 bases for V and 3 bases for J; bases not matched to a gene: 16. The CDR3 has 17 amino acids. CDR3 residues: CASSAPLTSGWGYEQYF. DNA for the CDR3: TGTGCCAGCAGCGCCCCCCTTACTAGCGGCTGGGGCTACGAGCAGTACTTC.

This clone was seen only once. The chain has TRBV5-1 and TRBJ1-3, with D possibly being TRBD1 (6 bases). Germline loops: CDR1 SGHRS, CDR2 YFSETQ. Trimming took 0 bases from V and 4 from J, leaving 14 bases between them. The CDR3 is 16 amino acids. The chain's CDR3 is CASSLAGANRGNTIYF. CDR3 nucleotides: TGCGCCAGCAGCTTGGCAGGGGCCAATCGAGGAAACACCATATATTTT. The complete variable domain, with remaining parts taken from reference TRBV5-1 and TRBJ1-3, reads KAGVTQTPRYLIKTRGQQVTLSCSPISGHRSVSWYQQTPGQGLQFLFEYFSETQRNKGNFPGRFSGRQFSNSRSEMNVSTLELGDSALYLCASSLAGANRGNTIYFGEGSWLTVV.

The chain carries TRBV27 and TRBJ2-1; no reliable D call. The CDR3 has 15 amino acids. CDR1 and CDR2 from the germline V gene are MNHEY and SMNVEV (reference sequence). Trimming shortened V by 3 bases and J by 0 bases, and 9 bases separated the two germline ends. In DNA, the CDR3 is TGTGCCAGCAGTTTTTGGCCCAGCTCCTACAATGAGCAGTTCTTC. Translating it yields CASSFWPSSYNEQFF.

V is TRBV4-3 and J is TRBJ2-2, with D possibly being TRBD1 (5 bases). Germline-derived CDR1 and CDR2 are LGHNA and YSLEER. Trimming took 0 bases from V and 4 from J, leaving 9 bases between them. This CDR3 spans 15 amino acids. The CDR3 region has the DNA TGCGCCAGCAGCCAAGATCCAGGGATCACCGGGGAGCTGTTTTTT. Translating it yields CASSQDPGITGELFF.

The CDR3 nucleotides read TGTGCCAGCAGCTTAGATACCAGCTACGAGCAGTACTTC. It yields the protein CASSLDTSYEQYF. The rearrangement uses TRBV7-2 and TRBJ2-7; D is ambiguous. This CDR3 has 13 residues. Germline CDR1 reads SGHTA; CDR2 reads FQGNSA. Trimming shortened V by 1 base and J by 3 bases, and 7 bases separated the two germline ends.

In this sample, this clone turned up once. This chain connects TRBV7-8 to TRBJ1-5; 8 bases are a match to TRBD1. Trimming at V came to 4 bases and at J to 5 bases, leaving 7 bases not matched to a gene. Germline V gene data show CDR1 as SGHVS and CDR2 as FQNEAQ. The CDR3 is 15 amino acids. This CDR3 reads CASSSSGTGYQPQHF. The CDR3 nucleotides read TGTGCCAGCAGCTCCTCCGGGACAGGTTATCAGCCCCAGCATTTT.

The rearrangement uses TRBV7-2 and TRBJ2-3; 8 bases fit TRBD2. The CDR3 has 15 amino acids. The ends lost 10 bases at V and 5 bases at J; junction bases unmatched: 14. The germline gives CDR1 SGHTA, CDR2 FQGNSA. CDR3 protein: CATQTDGGARDTQYF. Written as DNA, the CDR3 is TGTGCCACCCAAACCGACGGGGGGGCAAGAGATACGCAGTATTTT.

The V call is TRBV5-1, the J call TRBJ2-5; 8 nucleotides agree with TRBD1. CDR1 is SGHRS and CDR2 is YFSETQ in the germline V gene. V gave up 4 bases and J gave up 8 bases; unmatched junction bases: 16. The CDR3 totals 16 residues. CDR3 DNA: TGCGCCAGCAGCACCGGACAGGGTCTTACCGGGGGAACCCAGTACTTC. Protein: CASSTGQGLTGGTQYF.

The chain recombines TRBV5-1 with TRBJ2-6; no firm D call. Trimming removed 2 bases from V and 0 bases from J, with 18 bases in between. Germline V gene sequence: CDR1 SGHRS, CDR2 YFSETQ. The CDR3 sequence is 19 residues long. This CDR3 is CASSFYPLGGNSGANVLTF. The CDR3 nucleotides read TGCGCCAGCAGCTTTTACCCTCTGGGTGGGAACTCTGGGGCCAACGTCCTGACTTTC.

The chain couples TRBV30 to TRBJ2-1; 8 bases are shared with TRBD1. Germline V lookup: CDR1 GTSNPN, CDR2 SVGIG (reference sequence). CDR3 length: 14 amino acids. With V trimmed by 0 bases and J by 9 bases, 7 bases remained unmatched. The CDR3 DNA reads TGTGCCTGGAGTGTGAGCACAGGGGGTGGTGAGCAGTTCTTC. This sequence encodes CAWSVSTGGGEQFF.

This chain uses TRBV5-5 with TRBJ2-7, with 14 nucleotides matching TRBD2. The ends lost 4 bases at V and 4 bases at J; junction bases unmatched: 7. The CDR3 totals 16 residues. Germline V gene lookup returns CDR1 SGHKS and CDR2 YYEKEE (reference sequence). CDR3 sequence: CASSPGLAGAGYEQYF. The CDR3 nucleotides are TGTGCCAGCAGCCCGGGACTAGCGGGAGCGGGGTACGAGCAGTACTTC.